This T cell receptor (beta chain) was captured in a study of blood T cells in healthy people across ages. Study observations and caveats: Whereas aged donors had fewer naive CD4+ cells, long-lived donors had more of them and higher diversity. A strong correlation between TCR beta diversity and naive T cell percentage was seen.

To note about this clonotype: Its antigen is not known.

The CDR3 consists of 15 residues. J lost 7 bases, V lost 11 bases, and 18 bases had no gene match. Germline V gene lookup returns CDR1 ENHRY and CDR2 SYGVKD. It was with a sample-barcoded 5' primer and a J-beta primer mix that a second PCR of roughly 7 to 12 cycles was run. With 12 random nucleotides, a template-switch adaptor tagged each individual cDNA molecule. TCRdb called the 5' RACE reads again in MiXCR, with one record for every CDR3 protein. The sample yields hundreds of thousands of distinct CDR3 sequences, 20% to 25% seen once. The receptor was derived from a man in his sixties or seventies in good health. The sample consisted of blood. The genes are TRBV10-3 and TRBJ2-5; TRBD2 aligns across 8 bases. This CDR3 is CASKEEGSLAGTQYF. CDR3 sequence (DNA): TGTGCCTCAAAGGAAGAGGGGAGTCTAGCGGGGACCCAGTACTTC.